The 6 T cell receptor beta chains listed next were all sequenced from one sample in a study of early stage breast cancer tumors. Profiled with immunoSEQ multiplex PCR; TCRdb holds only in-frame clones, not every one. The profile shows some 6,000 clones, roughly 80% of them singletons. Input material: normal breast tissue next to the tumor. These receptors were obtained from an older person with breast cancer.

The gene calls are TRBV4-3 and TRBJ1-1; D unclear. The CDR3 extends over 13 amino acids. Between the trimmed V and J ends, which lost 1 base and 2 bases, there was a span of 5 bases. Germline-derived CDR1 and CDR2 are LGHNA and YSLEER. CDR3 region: CASSQGTNTEAFF. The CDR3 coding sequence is TGCGCCAGCAGCCAAGGAACAAACACTGAAGCTTTCTTT.

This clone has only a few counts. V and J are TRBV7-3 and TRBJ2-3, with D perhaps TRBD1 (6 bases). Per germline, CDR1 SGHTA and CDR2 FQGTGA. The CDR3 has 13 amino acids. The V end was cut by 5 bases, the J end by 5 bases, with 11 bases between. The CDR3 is CASSTYREDTQYF. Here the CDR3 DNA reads TGTGCCAGCAGCACATACAGGGAAGATACGCAGTATTTT.

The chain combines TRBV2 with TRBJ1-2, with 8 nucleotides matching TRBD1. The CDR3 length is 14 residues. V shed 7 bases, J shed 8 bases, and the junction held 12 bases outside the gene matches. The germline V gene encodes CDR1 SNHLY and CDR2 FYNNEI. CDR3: CASTLGQGNYGYTF. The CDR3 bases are TGTGCCAGCACCCTCGGACAGGGTAATTACGGCTACACCTTC.

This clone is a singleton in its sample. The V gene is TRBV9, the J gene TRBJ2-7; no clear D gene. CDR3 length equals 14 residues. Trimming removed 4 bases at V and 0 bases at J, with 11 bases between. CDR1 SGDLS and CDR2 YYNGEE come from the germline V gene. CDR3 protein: CASSPNANSYEQYF. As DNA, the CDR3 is TGTGCCAGCAGCCCAAACGCGAACTCCTACGAGCAGTACTTC.

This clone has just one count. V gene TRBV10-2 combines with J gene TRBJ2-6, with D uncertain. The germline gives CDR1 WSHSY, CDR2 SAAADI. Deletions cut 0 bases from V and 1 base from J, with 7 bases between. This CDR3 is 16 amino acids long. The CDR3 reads CASSESTRSGANVLTF. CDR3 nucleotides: TGCGCCAGCAGTGAGTCGACGAGGTCTGGGGCCAACGTCCTGACTTTC.

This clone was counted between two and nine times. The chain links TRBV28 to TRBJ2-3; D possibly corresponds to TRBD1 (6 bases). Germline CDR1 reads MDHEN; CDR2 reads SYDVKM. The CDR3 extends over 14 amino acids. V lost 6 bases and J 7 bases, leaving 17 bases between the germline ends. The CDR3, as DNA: TGTGCCAGCAGAGGGGGTGGGGGCTTGTATACGCAGTATTTT. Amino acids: CASRGGGGLYTQYF.